The 25 T cell receptor beta chains listed next were all sequenced from one sample in a study of cytomegalovirus exposure and HLA in healthy donors. The PCR made use of 60 Vbeta and 13 Jbeta primers. The method was immunoSEQ multiplex PCR; TCRdb's version includes in-frame clones alone and lacks a portion of them. The repertoire holds roughly 120,000 clones, with approximately 80% as singletons. The sequencing input was PBMCs. Source of these receptors: a woman in her twenties or thirties in good health and CMV-seropositive.

This clone has only one observation. The chain carries TRBV10-2 and TRBJ1-2; tentatively, D is TRBD1 (5 bases). CDR3 length equals 14 residues. V dropped 2 bases and J dropped 4 bases, with 11 bases sitting between them. CDR1 is WSHSY, CDR2 SAAADI, per germline. The CDR3 DNA reads as TGCGCCAGCAGTGAGGGGGGGGACCTCTATGGCTACACCTTC. Protein: CASSEGGDLYGYTF.

V is TRBV5-1 and J is TRBJ2-7; 10 bases align to TRBD1. This CDR3 has 15 residues. J was trimmed by 4 bases and V by 7 bases; bases with no gene match: 11. CDR1 is SGHRS and CDR2 is YFSETQ in the germline V gene. CDR3 nucleotides: TGCGCCAGCGGACACCGGGACAGGGGACTTTACGAGCAGTACTTC. Translated: CASGHRDRGLYEQYF.

This CDR3 reads CASSIRGGGDAGNGYTF. The CDR3 DNA reads TGTGCCAGTAGTATTAGGGGGGGAGGAGACGCCGGGAATGGCTACACCTTC. This chain links TRBV19 with TRBJ1-2, with D maybe TRBD1 (6 bases). The V gene lost 3 bases and the J gene lost 6 bases, with 23 bases spanning the gap. Germline CDR1 reads LNHDA; CDR2 reads SQIVND (reference sequence). CDR3 length: 17 amino acids.

This chain joins TRBV2 and TRBJ2-5, with 8 bases matching TRBD2. The CDR3 extends over 12 amino acids. Germline V lookup: CDR1 SNHLY, CDR2 FYNNEI. The junction had 1 base not matched to a gene; V was cut back by 7 bases and J by 3 bases. The DNA for the CDR3 is TGTGCCAGCACGCGGGAGGAAGAGACCCAGTACTTC. This encodes CASTREEETQYF.

This clone turned up a few times. V gene TRBV7-9 combines with J gene TRBJ1-4; 9 bases line up with TRBD1. The CDR3 contains 14 residues. The V segment lost 4 bases and the J segment 8 bases; nucleotides outside the gene matches: 5. Germline CDR1 and CDR2: SEHNR and FQNEAQ (reference sequence). CDR3 DNA: TGTGCCAGCAGCTCGGACAGGGGAGGGGAAAAACTGTTTTTT. Translation gives CASSSDRGGEKLFF.

This clone has more than one count but fewer than ten. V and J are TRBV30 and TRBJ1-2, with TRBD1 as a possible D gene (5 bases). Per germline, CDR1 GTSNPN and CDR2 SVGIG (reference sequence). The CDR3 has 12 amino acids. The V and J ends lost 1 base and 2 bases respectively, with 5 bases between them. The CDR3 is CAWSEGNYGYTF. The CDR3 DNA is TGTGCCTGGAGTGAGGGGAACTATGGCTACACCTTC.

The V gene is TRBV4-1, the J gene TRBJ1-1; D is undetermined. CDR1 and CDR2 from the germline V gene are MGHRA and YSYEKL. The V gene lost 0 bases and the J gene lost 0 bases, with 8 bases spanning the gap. The CDR3 is 15 amino acids. In nucleotides, the CDR3 is TGCGCCAGCAGCCAAGAAGGCAGGCTGAACACTGAAGCTTTCTTT. Translated, it gives CASSQEGRLNTEAFF.

V is TRBV6-6 and J is TRBJ2-7; 11 positions agree with TRBD2. Trimming at V came to 1 base and at J to 3 bases, leaving 2 bases not matched to a gene. The CDR3 runs 15 residues. The germline gives CDR1 MNHNY, CDR2 SVGAGI (reference sequence). This chain's CDR3 is CASSYFGTSGYEQYF. The CDR3 DNA is TGTGCCAGCAGTTACTTCGGGACTAGCGGCTACGAGCAGTACTTC.

As DNA, the CDR3 is TGTGCCAGCTCACCACCGCACAGCTCTGGAAACACCATATATTTT. It yields the protein CASSPPHSSGNTIYF. This chain connects TRBV18 to TRBJ1-3; D is uncertain. Trimming pared 0 bases from V and 0 bases from J, leaving 6 bases between. This CDR3 region has 15 residues. The germline V gene encodes CDR1 KGHSH and CDR2 LQKENI.

This clone is a singleton in its sample. The V and J genes are TRBV11-2 and TRBJ1-1; tentative D call: TRBD1 (5 bases). Deletions cut 3 bases from V and 0 bases from J, with 14 bases between. The CDR3 is 16 amino acids. The germline gives CDR1 SGHAT, CDR2 FQNNGV. The CDR3 nucleotides are TGTGCCAGCAGCTTTGACGGGGGGGAAATGAACACTGAAGCTTTCTTT. The encoded protein is CASSFDGGEMNTEAFF.

Only one count was recorded for this clone. V and J are TRBV7-9 and TRBJ2-3; 10 bases are a match to TRBD2. CDR1 SEHNR and CDR2 FQNEAQ come from the germline V gene (reference sequence). V lost 4 bases, J lost 6 bases, and 4 bases stayed unmatched. The CDR3 consists of 14 residues. The CDR3 DNA is TGTGCCAGCAGCTCAGGGACTAGCGCCGATACGCAGTATTTT. Encoded protein: CASSSGTSADTQYF.

This clone was seen a handful of times. J is TRBJ2-5 and V is TRBV27; D gene ambiguous. TRBJ2-7 matches the DNA end more closely, so the J call is doubtful. The CDR3 length is 14 residues. Germline V gives CDR1 MNHEY, CDR2 SMNVEV (reference sequence). The CDR3 here is CASGRSAYSYEQYF. The CDR3 DNA is TGTGCCAGCGGTCGGAGTGCCTACTCCTACGAGCAGTACTTC.

The CDR3 DNA reads TGTGCCAGCTCCTGGGACACCATAGCCAATGAGCAGTTCTTC. The encoded protein is CASSWDTIANEQFF. The V gene is TRBV25-1, the J gene TRBJ2-1; maybe TRBD1 (6 bases). Between the trimmed V and J ends, which lost 8 bases and 6 bases, there was a span of 17 bases. The CDR3 loop spans 14 amino acids. Germline CDR1 and CDR2: MGHDK and SYGVNS.

A single count supports this clone. This chain links TRBV2 with TRBJ2-2; tentative D call: TRBD2 (6 bases). Germline V gene data show CDR1 as SNHLY and CDR2 as FYNNEI. The CDR3 contains 13 residues. The V end lost 7 bases, the J end lost 3 bases, and 9 bases lay between the germline ends. The chain's CDR3 is CASTGEDTGELFF. The CDR3 DNA follows: TGTGCCAGCACGGGGGAGGACACCGGGGAGCTGTTTTTT.

This rearrangement joins TRBV30 to TRBJ1-4, with a tentative D call TRBD1 (6 bases). The CDR3 runs 15 residues. Germline V lookup: CDR1 GTSNPN, CDR2 SVGIG (reference sequence). The V end lost 0 bases, the J end lost 7 bases, and 15 bases lay between the germline ends. CDR3 sequence (DNA): TGTGCCTGGAGTGTGCCCTCGGGACAAATTGAAAAACTGTTTTTT. Translating gives CAWSVPSGQIEKLFF. Supplemented by reference TRBV30 and TRBJ1-4, the full variable domain reads SQTIHQWPATLVQPVGSPLSLECTVEGTSNPNLYWYRQAAGRGLQLLFYSVGIGQISSEVPQNLSASRPQDRQFILSSKKLLLSDSGFYLCAWSVPSGQIEKLFFGSGTQLSVL.

The chain links TRBV5-5 to TRBJ1-1, with D hard to call. The CDR3 sequence is 14 residues long. V lost 2 bases and J lost 0, with 8 bases in between. Germline CDR1 reads SGHKS; CDR2 reads YYEKEE (reference sequence). CDR3 DNA: TGTGCCAGCAGCTTTGCTAGGATGAACACTGAAGCTTTCTTT. Its protein product is CASSFARMNTEAFF. Looking up the rest from reference TRBV5-5 and TRBJ1-1 gives the full variable domain: DAGVTQSPTHLIKTRGQQVTLRCSPISGHKSVSWYQQVLGQGPQFIFQYYEKEERGRGNFPDRFSARQFPNYSSELNVNALLLGDSALYLCASSFARMNTEAFFGQGTRLTVV.

The sample holds a few counts of this clone. The chain employs TRBV18 and TRBJ1-4; D is perhaps TRBD1 (6 bases). V was trimmed by 2 bases and J by 7 bases, leaving 20 bases between them. CDR3 length: 17 amino acids. Per the germline V gene, CDR1 is KGHSH and CDR2 is LQKENI. For the CDR3, the DNA is TGTGCCAGCTCACCAGAGTTACAGGGAATATCTACTGAAAAACTGTTTTTT. Encoded protein: CASSPELQGISTEKLFF.

DNA of the CDR3: TGTGCCAGGGGTAGGGGCTACACAGATACGCAGTATTTT. This translates into CARGRGYTDTQYF. V and J are TRBV30 and TRBJ2-3; maybe TRBD1 (5 bases). Germline V gene lookup returns CDR1 GTSNPN and CDR2 SVGIG (reference sequence). The CDR3 totals 13 residues. V gave up 8 bases and J gave up 2 bases, with 14 bases separating them.

The chain is built from TRBV6-1 and TRBJ1-2, with 7 bases aligning to TRBD1. The CDR3 runs 15 residues. CDR1 and CDR2 (germline): MNHNS, SASEGT. V lost 5 bases, J lost 4 bases, and 10 bases stayed unmatched. CDR3 residues: CASSIGQADSYGYTF. DNA of the CDR3: TGTGCCAGCAGTATAGGACAGGCGGATTCCTATGGCTACACCTTC.

This clone was detected a few times. The rearrangement links TRBV4-2 to TRBJ2-1, with 7 bases matching TRBD2. CDR1 and CDR2 from the germline V gene are LGHNA and YNFKEQ. The V and J ends lost 0 bases and 5 bases, in that order; junction bases with no gene match: 13. The CDR3 is made up of 18 amino acids. The CDR3 reads CASSQDFYRASGDNEQFF. CDR3 nucleotides: TGTGCCAGCAGCCAAGATTTTTATCGAGCTAGCGGAGACAATGAGCAGTTCTTC.

The chain carries TRBV27 and TRBJ2-3, with 8 bases that match TRBD2. There are 14 residues in the CDR3. The V gene end was trimmed by 6 bases and the J gene end by 1 base; junction bases not matched to a gene: 3. The germline V gene has CDR1 MNHEY and CDR2 SMNVEV (reference sequence). In DNA, the CDR3 is TGTGCCAGCAGCACTAGCGGCGGCACAGATACGCAGTATTTT. Translation: CASSTSGGTDTQYF.

The genes are TRBV6-6 and TRBJ2-7; 12 bases map to TRBD2. CDR1 and CDR2 (germline): MNHNY, SVGAGI (reference sequence). This CDR3 region has 16 residues. With V trimmed by 0 bases and J by 0 bases, 0 bases remained unmatched. CDR3 loop: CASSYSTSGSSYEQYF. Here the CDR3 DNA reads TGTGCCAGCAGTTACTCGACTAGCGGGAGCTCCTACGAGCAGTACTTC.

The V call is TRBV6-1, the J call TRBJ1-5; 7 bases align to TRBD1. CDR3 length equals 13 residues. V trimming: 9 bases; J trimming: 6 bases; junction bases outside the gene matches: 8. Germline CDR1 reads MNHNS; CDR2 reads SASEGT. Here the CDR3 DNA reads TGTGCCAGTACGGGACAGCAGAGTCAGCCCCAGCATTTT. It codes for CASTGQQSQPQHF.

The rearrangement joins TRBV4-1 to TRBJ2-5; maybe TRBD2 (6 bases). The CDR3 runs 13 residues. The germline gives CDR1 MGHRA, CDR2 YSYEKL. V lost 4 bases to trimming and J lost 5 bases, with 11 bases between them. The CDR3 sequence: CASSPGVAETQYF. The CDR3 nucleotides are TGCGCCAGCAGCCCGGGGGTCGCGGAGACCCAGTACTTC.

This chain links TRBV9 with TRBJ2-6, with D hard to call. The CDR3 runs 11 residues. The germline gives CDR1 SGDLS, CDR2 YYNGEE. Trimming shortened V by 3 bases and J by 10 bases, and 5 bases separated the two germline ends. For the CDR3, the DNA is TGTGCCAGCAGCGGAGGAAACGTCCTGACTTTC. As protein: CASSGGNVLTF.